The T cell receptor (beta chain) under discussion was sequenced for a study of HIV-infected patients and healthy controls. This clonotype was counted ten times or more. Alpha and beta constant-region primers primed reverse transcription of around 540 ng RNA. Separate chain-specific third strand synthesis with multiplexing indices produced the alpha and beta libraries. TCRdb ran MiXCR on the 5' RACE reads and lists one entry per CDR3 protein. The data contain about 7,800 distinct CDR3 sequences, roughly 6.1% of them singletons. Whole blood was used without fractionation, so all unsorted peripheral T cells were included. Trimming took off 2 bases at V and 4 bases at J, with 12 bases between the two ends. Per germline, CDR1 SGHAT and CDR2 FQDESV (reference sequence). CDR3 length: 15 residues.

This specimen was blood, taken before antiretroviral therapy. The origin of this receptor is an adult with HIV infection. The gene calls are TRBV11-1 and TRBJ2-1; D may be TRBD1 (6 bases). CDR3 sequence (DNA): TGTGCCAGCAGCTTATGGGCAGGGGAATACAATGAGCAGTTCTTC. It specifies CASSLWAGEYNEQFF.